Detailed here is one T cell receptor beta chain. The antigen remains undetermined. The data were obtained in a study of cytomegalovirus exposure and HLA in healthy donors. Overall study results and limits: The authors later found HLA-associated TCR beta chains more clonally expanded than equally common others. Under in vitro conditions, three CMV-associated chains were confirmed as specific for CMV antigens.

These donors, healthy bone marrow donors, were studied. With 6 bases removed from V and 4 bases from J, the gap between germline ends came to 15 bases. Germline lookup yields CDR1 LNHDA and CDR2 SQIVND (reference sequence). The CDR3 has 14 amino acids. The PCR employed 60 Vbeta primers together with 13 Jbeta primers. The method was immunoSEQ multiplex PCR; TCRdb's version includes in-frame clones alone and lacks a portion of them. The top ten clones hold roughly 6.4% of a sample with about 59,000 clones, approximately 75% of them seen once. The chain combines TRBV19 with TRBJ1-2, with TRBD1 as a possible D gene (5 bases). The sample comprised PBMCs. The receptor was isolated from a young man in good health and CMV-seropositive. The CDR3 reads CASSGTTWGYGYTF. The CDR3 coding sequence is TGTGCCAGTAGCGGGACTACCTGGGGCTATGGCTACACCTTC.